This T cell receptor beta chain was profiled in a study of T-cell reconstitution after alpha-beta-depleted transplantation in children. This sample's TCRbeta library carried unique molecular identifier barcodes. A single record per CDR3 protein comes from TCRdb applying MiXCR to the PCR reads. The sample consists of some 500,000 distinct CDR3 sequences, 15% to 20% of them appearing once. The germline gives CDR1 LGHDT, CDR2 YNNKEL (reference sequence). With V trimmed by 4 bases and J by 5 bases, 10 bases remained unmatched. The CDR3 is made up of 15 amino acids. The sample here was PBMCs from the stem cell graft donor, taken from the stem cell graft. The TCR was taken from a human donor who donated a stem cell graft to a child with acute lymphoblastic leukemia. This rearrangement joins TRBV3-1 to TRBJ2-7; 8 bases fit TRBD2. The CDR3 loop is CASSLGVAGTDEQYF. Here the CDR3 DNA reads TGTGCCAGCAGCCTCGGGGTAGCGGGAACGGACGAGCAGTACTTC.